The TCR beta chain under discussion was sequenced for a study of cytomegalovirus exposure and HLA in healthy donors. The CDR3 is 15 residues long. Trimming took off 7 bases at V and 4 bases at J, with 19 bases between the two ends. The V gene's germline CDR1 is MDHEN and CDR2 SYDVKM. Vbeta (60) and Jbeta (13) primers were used in the PCR. Here immunoSEQ multiplex PCR was the method, and the copy in TCRdb shows in-frame clones only, minus some. This sample has some 200,000 clones, with about 80% found just once. Sequencing was carried out using PBMCs. The J gene is TRBJ1-2, the V gene TRBV28; D remains unclear. This sequence was found in a woman in her thirties or forties in good health and CMV-seronegative. The CDR3 DNA reads as TGTGCCAGCACTACCACCCGTAGGGAGGGCTATGGCTACACCTTC. Amino acids: CASTTTRREGYGYTF.